These 29 T cell receptor beta chains came from one sample sequenced in a study of T cells after yellow fever vaccination. In TCRdb, the 5' RACE reads were re-called with MiXCR into one record per CDR3 protein. The sample lists around 300,000 distinct CDR3 sequences; around 4.4% were seen once. The starting material was PBMCs, obtained 15 days after the yellow fever booster vaccination. The receptor set was obtained from a man between 18 and 29 years old who received the YFV17D yellow fever vaccine.

The V gene is TRBV7-9, the J gene TRBJ1-1; D gene unclear. This CDR3 comprises 13 residues. CDR1 and CDR2 from the germline V gene are SEHNR and FQNEAQ (reference sequence). The V gene lost 1 base and the J gene lost 6 bases, with 9 bases spanning the gap. The CDR3 DNA is TGTGCCAGCAGCTTAGTCCACGACTCTGAAGCTTTCTTT. Amino acids: CASSLVHDSEAFF.

The table lists this clonotype with a few counts. The DNA for the CDR3 is TGTGCCAGCAGCTCCCCTAGCGGGGAGGTAGATACGCAGTATTTT. It encodes CASSSPSGEVDTQYF. V is TRBV7-2 and J is TRBJ2-3, with TRBD2 identical over 9 bases. The junction had 7 bases not matched to a gene; V was cut back by 4 bases and J by 5 bases. The germline CDR1 and CDR2 sequences are SGHTA and FQGNSA. The CDR3 totals 15 residues.

This clonotype has ten or more counts. V usage is TRBV5-1 and J usage is TRBJ2-3; D is ambiguous. The CDR3 spans 14 residues. The germline V gene encodes CDR1 SGHRS and CDR2 YFSETQ. V lost 0 bases and J lost 0, with 5 bases in between. Here the CDR3 reads CASSLEQSTDTQYF. Written as DNA, the CDR3 is TGCGCCAGCAGCTTGGAACAGAGCACAGATACGCAGTATTTT. Full variable domain (remainder filled in from reference TRBV5-1 and TRBJ2-3): KAGVTQTPRYLIKTRGQQVTLSCSPISGHRSVSWYQQTPGQGLQFLFEYFSETQRNKGNFPGRFSGRQFSNSRSEMNVSTLELGDSALYLCASSLEQSTDTQYFGPGTRLTVL.

Ten or more counts support this clonotype. V usage is TRBV20-1 and J usage is TRBJ2-7; D not certain. The V and J ends lost 3 bases and 0 bases respectively, with 12 bases between them. Germline CDR1 DFQATT, CDR2 SNEGSKA (reference sequence). The CDR3 loop spans 14 amino acids. The DNA of the CDR3 is TGCAGTGCTAGGAGAGGTCGAAGCTCCTACGAGCAGTACGTC. Translating it yields CSARRGRSSYEQYV.

This clonotype was seen many times. The chain employs TRBV20-1 and TRBJ2-3; D call uncertain. This CDR3 spans 11 amino acids. Germline V CDR1 and CDR2: DFQATT, SNEGSKA (reference sequence). Trimming removed 1 base at V and 1 base at J, with 0 bases between. The CDR3, as DNA: TGCAGTGCTAGAGGCACAGATACGCAGTATTTT. Amino acids: CSARGTDTQYF.

This rearrangement joins TRBV9 to TRBJ2-1, with TRBD2 matching 8 bases. This CDR3 spans 16 amino acids. Germline CDR1 is SGDLS and CDR2 is YYNGEE. V dropped 3 bases and J dropped 2; count of bases not matched to a gene: 7. The CDR3 reads CASSGGAGLAYNEQFF. For the CDR3, the DNA is TGTGCCAGCAGCGGGGGGGCGGGACTAGCCTACAATGAGCAGTTCTTC.

In its sample, this clonotype was seen many times. The gene calls are TRBV7-2 and TRBJ2-4, with TRBD2 matching over 12 bases. The CDR3 consists of 16 residues. Germline V gene lookup returns CDR1 SGHTA and CDR2 FQGNSA. V lost 0 bases to trimming and J lost 12 bases; unmatched junction nucleotides: 9. For the CDR3, the DNA is TGTGCCAGCAGCTTAGCCCGCGCTAGCGGGGGGGCGGGTCAGTACTTC. The encoded protein is CASSLARASGGAGQYF.

This clonotype showed up just a few times. V is TRBV29-1 and J is TRBJ2-2; D remains ambiguous. The CDR3 is 14 residues long. From germline, CDR1 is SQVTM and CDR2 ANQGSEA. Trimming shortened V by 7 bases and J by 2 bases, and 14 bases separated the two germline ends. The CDR3 coding sequence is TGCAGCGCGTATAGGCAGACTAACACCGGGGAGCTGTTTTTT. It codes for CSAYRQTNTGELFF.

The table lists this clonotype with a count of one. This chain joins TRBV2 and TRBJ1-1; TRBD1 agrees at 10 bases. Germline trimming cut 7 bases from V and 5 bases from J; bases unmatched to any gene: 13. The CDR3 has 16 residues. Germline assignment: CDR1 SNHLY and CDR2 FYNNEI. The CDR3 coding sequence is TGTGCCAGCATGCAGGGGACAGGGGTGCGATGGACTGAAGCTTTCTTT. As protein: CASMQGTGVRWTEAFF.

This clonotype was seen many times. J is TRBJ2-1 and V is TRBV5-1; no firm D call. Between the trimmed V and J ends, which lost 7 bases and 7 bases, there was a span of 12 bases. This CDR3 comprises 12 residues. Per the germline V gene, CDR1 is SGHRS and CDR2 is YFSETQ. CDR3 DNA: TGCGCCAGCGCGGTCCCAGCGAATGAGCAGTTCTTC. It codes for CASAVPANEQFF.

This clonotype showed up many times. This chain joins TRBV4-3 and TRBJ1-2; 7 bases are shared with TRBD1. V was clipped by 4 bases and J by 3 bases; unmatched bases: 8. The CDR3 length is 15 residues. From germline, CDR1 is LGHNA and CDR2 YSLEER. CDR3 in amino acids: CASSPRDRGDYGYTF. The CDR3 DNA reads as TGCGCCAGCAGCCCGCGGGACAGAGGTGACTATGGCTACACCTTC.

This chain links TRBV18 with TRBJ1-1; TRBD1 is a possible D gene (6 bases). The CDR3 is 14 amino acids. Between the trimmed V and J ends, which lost 4 bases and 3 bases, there was a span of 12 bases. From germline, CDR1 is KGHSH and CDR2 LQKENI. This CDR3 is CASSQAGADTEAFF. The DNA for the CDR3 is TGTGCCAGCTCACAGGCGGGGGCGGACACTGAAGCTTTCTTT.

There are a few counts of this clonotype. The rearrangement uses TRBV18 and TRBJ2-3; tentative D call: TRBD2 (7 bases). Germline V gene sequence: CDR1 KGHSH, CDR2 LQKENI. Trimming stripped 2 bases from V and 4 bases from J, with 16 bases between. The CDR3 consists of 16 residues. CDR3 sequence reads: CASSPAGAFSPDTQYF. In DNA, the CDR3 is TGTGCCAGCTCACCAGCGGGGGCCTTCTCCCCAGATACGCAGTATTTT. Variable domain in full (rest from reference TRBV18 and TRBJ2-3): NAGVMQNPRHLVRRRGQEARLRCSPMKGHSHVYWYRQLPEEGLKFMVYLQKENIIDESGMPKERFSAEFPKEGPSILRIQQVVRGDSAAYFCASSPAGAFSPDTQYFGPGTRLTVL.

This chain links TRBV7-2 with TRBJ1-4; 8 bases agree with TRBD1. The germline V gene has CDR1 SGHTA and CDR2 FQGNSA. The trim removed 1 base at V and 8 bases at J, leaving 6 bases unmatched. The CDR3 is 15 amino acids. The CDR3: CASSLVTGDREKLFF. In DNA, the CDR3 is TGTGCCAGCAGCTTAGTGACAGGGGACCGCGAAAAACTGTTTTTT.

The genes are TRBV7-2 and TRBJ2-3; no firm D call. V was cut by 5 bases and J by 3 bases, with 9 bases left in between. The CDR3 runs to 13 residues. Germline V gene sequence: CDR1 SGHTA, CDR2 FQGNSA. Written as DNA, the CDR3 is TGTGCCAGCAGCCCCCAGGAAACAGATACGCAGTATTTT. It is translated as CASSPQETDTQYF.

This clonotype was seen at least ten times. The chain couples TRBV7-2 to TRBJ2-1, with 12 bases matching TRBD2. The CDR3 totals 14 residues. After removal of 7 bases from V and 6 bases from J, the junction contained 4 bases not matched to a gene. CDR1 and CDR2 from the germline V gene are SGHTA and FQGNSA. The CDR3 coding sequence is TGTGCCAGCACCTGGACTAGCGGGGTCAATGAGCAGTTCTTC. This gives the protein CASTWTSGVNEQFF.

The table lists this clonotype with a few counts. The V gene is TRBV7-2, the J gene TRBJ2-2, with D possibly matching TRBD1 (7 bases). CDR1 is SGHTA, CDR2 FQGNSA, per germline. Trimming cost V 5 bases and J 4 bases, with 17 bases left between them. This CDR3 is 16 amino acids long. CDR3 protein: CASSPYGGTATGELFF. The CDR3 coding sequence is TGTGCCAGCAGCCCCTATGGGGGGACAGCCACCGGGGAGCTGTTTTTT.

This clonotype has only a few counts. The chain uses TRBV27 and TRBJ2-7, with D possibly matching TRBD1 (6 bases). V was shortened by 6 bases and J by 4 bases, with 19 bases between the two germline ends. The germline V gene has CDR1 MNHEY and CDR2 SMNVEV (reference sequence). The CDR3 sequence is 15 residues long. The CDR3 DNA sequence: TGTGCCAGCAGGAGCCCGCGGCAGGGGATTTACGAGCAGTACTTC. This codes for CASRSPRQGIYEQYF.

In its sample, this clonotype was seen many times. The junction does not match germline at one end; this may be a read error. The V and J genes are TRBV5-1 and TRBJ1-1; D perhaps matches TRBD1 (6 bases). The CDR3 is 13 amino acids. CDR1 and CDR2 (germline): SGHRS, YFSETQ. In DNA, the CDR3 is TGCGCCAGCACCTTGAAGGGGGACACTGAAGCTTTCTTT. Its translation is CASTLKGDTEAFF.

This clonotype was seen only a few times. This chain connects TRBV7-9 to TRBJ2-5; 9 nucleotides match TRBD1. CDR1 and CDR2 (germline): SEHNR, FQNEAQ (reference sequence). V lost 5 bases and J lost 0; bases outside the gene matches: 7. The length of the CDR3 is 16 residues. The CDR3 is CASSPRQGGNQETQYF. CDR3 nucleotides: TGTGCCAGCAGCCCCCGACAGGGGGGCAACCAAGAGACCCAGTACTTC.

This clonotype appeared a few times. V is TRBV6-1 and J is TRBJ2-7; weak D call: TRBD1 (5 bases). Germline-derived CDR1 and CDR2 are MNHNS and SASEGT. The CDR3 is 13 residues long. Deletions cut 8 bases from V and 3 bases from J, with 14 bases between. CDR3 sequence: CASPGADGYEQYF. The CDR3 DNA follows: TGTGCCAGCCCTGGGGCAGACGGCTACGAGCAGTACTTC.

There are many counts of this clonotype. The DNA of the CDR3 is TGTGCCAGCAGCGCTGGGACGTGGAATGTTTTCTTT. Translation gives CASSAGTWNVFF. V usage is TRBV7-2 and J usage is TRBJ1-1; D perhaps matches TRBD1 (5 bases). The germline V gene has CDR1 SGHTA and CDR2 FQGNSA. V was clipped by 5 bases and J by 13 bases, with 17 bases between them. The CDR3 loop spans 12 amino acids. The full variable domain, in which reference TRBV7-2 and TRBJ1-1 provide the parts outside the CDR3, is GAGVSQSPSNKVTEKGKDVELRCDPISGHTALYWYRQSLGQGLEFLIYFQGNSAPDKSGLPSDRFSAERTGGSVSTLTIQRTQQEDSAVYLCASSAGTWNVFFGQGTRLTVV.

The V and J genes are TRBV12-5 and TRBJ1-2; D gene unclear. The CDR3 loop spans 12 amino acids. The ends were cut back, 1 base at V and 8 bases at J, with 8 bases in the middle. CDR1 and CDR2 from the germline V gene are LGHNT and FRNRAP. This chain's CDR3 is CASGLDVEGYTF. CDR3 bases: TGTGCTAGTGGTTTGGACGTGGAAGGCTACACCTTC.

This clonotype was recorded at least ten times. The chain recombines TRBV20-1 with TRBJ1-6; 12 positions match TRBD1. Germline V gene data show CDR1 as DFQATT and CDR2 as SNEGSKA (reference sequence). The junction had 4 bases not matched to a gene; V was cut back by 3 bases and J by 7 bases. The CDR3 is made up of 15 amino acids. In nucleotides, the CDR3 is TGCAGTGCTAGTGGGACAGGGGGCGGAAATTCACCCCTCCACTTT. Translating gives CSASGTGGGNSPLHF.

This clonotype was recorded a few times. J is TRBJ2-3 and V is TRBV10-3; 8 bases match TRBD2. The germline gives CDR1 ENHRY, CDR2 SYGVKD. This CDR3 is 13 amino acids long. Losses at the gene ends were 11 bases for V and 2 bases for J; bases not matched to a gene: 6. CDR3 in DNA: TGTGCCTCTTGGCGGGGGGACACAGATACGCAGTATTTT. Protein: CASWRGDTDTQYF.

The chain carries TRBV6-5 and TRBJ2-3; the match to TRBD2 covers 7 bases. The J segment lost 3 bases and the V segment lost 4 bases, leaving 4 bases of the junction unmatched. Germline V lookup: CDR1 MNHEY, CDR2 SVGAGI. CDR3 length: 14 residues. The CDR3, as DNA: TGTGCCAGCAGTTGGCGCGGGGGTACAGATACGCAGTATTTT. Translated: CASSWRGGTDTQYF.

V and J are TRBV12-3 or TRBV12-4 and TRBJ1-2; 11 bases are shared with TRBD1. J gave up 5 bases and V 6 bases, and 8 bases lay outside the gene matches. The CDR3 contains 15 residues. CDR3 sequence reads: CASRRDRGIGYGYTF. The DNA of the CDR3 is TGTGCCAGCAGACGGGACAGGGGGATCGGGTATGGCTACACCTTC.

The CDR3 protein is CASSKPGPERETQYF. DNA of the CDR3: TGTGCCAGCAGCAAACCGGGACCAGAACGGGAGACCCAGTACTTC. The V gene is TRBV12-3 or TRBV12-4, the J gene TRBJ2-5; D is perhaps TRBD1 or TRBD2 (5 bases each). The CDR3 loop spans 15 amino acids. V gave up 6 bases and J gave up 5 bases, with 19 bases separating them.

J is TRBJ2-3 and V is TRBV30, with TRBD1 matching 9 bases. V was pared by 4 bases and J by 6 bases, with 11 bases of the junction left unmatched. Germline loops: CDR1 GTSNPN, CDR2 SVGIG (reference sequence). The CDR3 spans 15 residues. The CDR3 loop is CAWTRQGVAVDTQYF. CDR3 nucleotides: TGTGCCTGGACCCGACAGGGGGTGGCGGTGGATACGCAGTATTTT.